These T cell receptor beta chains were read from a single sample in a study of T cell repertoires in cytomegalovirus infection. TCRdb re-called the reads through MiXCR, storing one row per CDR3 protein. The sample holds some 270,000 distinct CDR3 sequences, roughly a fifth seen once. These receptors have no identified antigens. The source was cultured PBMCs, collected from culture after CMV antigen stimulation. The receptor set was obtained from a human donor in good health (CMV status not recorded). Some clones in this sample may be carry-over from other donors' samples. Both conserved end residues are part of each CDR3. Each record gives: V gene, clone size, D gene, J gene, CDR3 protein, CDR3 DNA. D genes are given only for firm matches. Size is stated for part of the rows, as once, few or many counts, or as a class when the clone is expanded.

TRBV12-3/TRBV12-4	.	TRBD2	TRBJ2-3	CASNRDYKFTDTQYF	TGTGCCAGCAACCGGGACTACAAATTCACAGATACGCAGTATTTT
TRBV7-6	many	.	TRBJ2-2	CASSLEERPGGELFF	TGTGCCAGCAGCTTAGAGGAGCGGCCGGGCGGGGAGCTGTTTTTT
TRBV7-9	.	.	TRBJ2-5	CASKPPGRRVQYF	TGTGCCAGCAAACCTCCGGGACGCCGGGTACAGTACTTC
TRBV7-2	many	.	TRBJ1-1	CASSLIPMNTEAFF	TGTGCCAGCAGCTTAATACCTATGAACACTGAAGCTTTCTTT
TRBV6-2/TRBV6-3	few	.	TRBJ2-7	CASRWGGPYEQYF	TGTGCCAGCAGGTGGGGCGGGCCCTACGAGCAGTACTTC
TRBV20-1	few	TRBD2	TRBJ2-3	CSARDMGLAGLIDTQYF	TGCAGTGCTAGAGACATGGGACTAGCGGGACTAATAGATACGCAGTATTTT
TRBV6-2/TRBV6-3	.	.	TRBJ2-1	CASSRATELGFNEQFF	TGTGCCAGCAGTAGGGCGACGGAGCTAGGCTTCAATGAGCAGTTCTTC
TRBV5-1	.	.	TRBJ1-5	CASSLVPSNQPQHF	TGCGCCAGCAGCTTGGTCCCCAGCAATCAGCCCCAGCATTTT
TRBV12-3/TRBV12-4	few	TRBD2	TRBJ2-3	CASRLAGGPGTQYF	TGTGCCAGCAGGCTAGCGGGAGGGCCAGGAACGCAGTATTTT
TRBV28	few	.	TRBJ1-1	CASSLRVGAGAMNTEAFF	TGTGCCAGCAGTTTACGGGTCGGGGCAGGGGCTATGAACACTGAAGCTTTCTTT
TRBV10-3	.	.	TRBJ2-5	CAISGTGASGRETQYF	TGTGCCATCAGTGGAACCGGGGCCTCGGGCCGGGAGACCCAGTACTTC
TRBV24-1	few	.	TRBJ2-7	CATGSADEQYF	TGTGCCACCGGATCCGCTGACGAGCAGTACTTC
TRBV7-8	few	.	TRBJ1-1	CASSLGHLNTEAFF	TGTGCCAGCAGCTTGGGGCATTTGAACACTGAAGCTTTCTTT
TRBV7-2	many	.	TRBJ1-3	CASSKGPSSSGNTIYF	TGTGCCAGCAGCAAGGGACCTTCCAGCTCTGGAAACACCATATATTTT
TRBV7-2	many	TRBD1	TRBJ1-5	CASSLAGAGGWGNQPQHF	TGTGCCAGCAGCTTAGCAGGGGCAGGGGGCTGGGGCAATCAGCCCCAGCATTTT
TRBV2	few	TRBD1	TRBJ1-2	CASSDPRRQGSYGYTF	TGTGCCAGCAGTGACCCACGAAGACAGGGAAGCTATGGCTACACCTTC
TRBV6-2/TRBV6-3	.	.	TRBJ1-1	CASSYVTPNTEAFF	TGTGCCAGCAGTTACGTCACACCGAACACTGAAGCTTTCTTT
TRBV3-1	.	.	TRBJ1-1	CASSYQGRNTEAFF	TGTGCCAGCAGCTATCAAGGCAGGAACACTGAAGCTTTCTTT
TRBV27	.	TRBD1	TRBJ2-2	CASQGYRGIGGELFF	TGTGCCAGCCAGGGGTACAGGGGGATTGGCGGGGAGCTGTTTTTT
TRBV28	few	TRBD2	TRBJ2-7	CASSPGTSGRYEQYF	TGTGCCAGCAGCCCCGGGACTAGCGGGAGGTACGAGCAGTACTTC
TRBV7-9	few	.	TRBJ1-2	CASSFYGNYGYTF	TGTGCCAGCAGCTTCTACGGGAATTATGGCTACACCTTC
TRBV7-2	many	.	TRBJ2-2	CASSLVFRGSGELFF	TGTGCCAGCAGCTTAGTTTTCCGGGGGTCCGGGGAGCTGTTTTTT